The T cell receptor beta chain described here comes from a study of T cell responses to AZD1222 COVID-19 vaccine. On the study more broadly: Samples with a second dose at about 4 or about 12 weeks were pooled together. Findings of the study overall: Elevations in Spike-specific TCR breadth and depth followed administration of two AZD1222 doses. The donors showed a predominance of white British ancestry and of females, with possible underestimation of clonal diversity. Spike-wide coverage was observed for vaccine-associated CD4 TCRs, with dominant responses at 160-218 and 743-854.

Germline CDR1 is LGHDT and CDR2 is YNNKEL (reference sequence). With 4 bases clipped from V and 1 base from J, the junction kept 4 bases outside the gene matches. This CDR3 has 15 amino acids. The repertoire was sequenced with immunoSEQ multiplex PCR; TCRdb's copy has only in-frame clones and lacks some. The sample shows approximately 150,000 clones, 75% to 90% of them seen only once. A note on this clone: Its antigen is not identified.

The rearrangement links TRBV3-1 (or the pseudogene TRBV3-2) to TRBJ2-1; TRBD2 agrees at 7 bases. The sequencing here drew on peripheral blood, taken on day 0 of AZD1222 vaccination. This clonotype was obtained from an adult in good health. CDR3 nucleotides: TGTGCCAGCAGCCCGGTAGCGGGTTCCTACAATGAGCAGTTCTTC. It yields the protein CASSPVAGSYNEQFF.